This is a list of T cell receptor beta chains from one sample in a study of human T cells and chemical hapten exposure. One entry per CDR3 protein results from TCRdb running MiXCR on the RACE reads. In the table there are 150,000 to 200,000 distinct CDR3 sequences, roughly 15% of which are singletons. This specimen was whole blood, taken in connection with sensitization to the hapten diphenylcyclopropenone (DPC). The receptor set was obtained from a woman in her thirties with alopecia areata. Some clones in this sample may be carry-over from other donors' samples. CDR3s include the opening cysteine and the closing phenylalanine or tryptophan. The order of the fields is V gene, D gene, clone size, J gene, CDR3 protein, CDR3 DNA. The D gene is left open where the match is weak. The listing skips clone size in some rows; elsewhere it reads once, few, many or a size class.

V gene: TRBV6-2/TRBV6-3; D gene: NA; clone size: few; J gene: TRBJ1-6; CDR3 protein: CASSYTDNSPLHF; CDR3 DNA: TGTGCCAGCAGTTATACGGATAATTCACCCCTCCACTTT
V gene: TRBV27; D gene: NA; clone size: NA; J gene: TRBJ1-6; CDR3 protein: CASSSRGGYNSPLHF; CDR3 DNA: TGTGCCAGCAGTTCCCGGGGGGGATATAATTCACCCCTCCACTTT
V gene: TRBV3-1; D gene: NA; clone size: few; J gene: TRBJ2-7; CDR3 protein: CASSQIQGGVHEQYF; CDR3 DNA: TGTGCCAGCAGCCAAATCCAGGGGGGGGTCCACGAGCAGTACTTC
V gene: TRBV30; D gene: NA; clone size: few; J gene: TRBJ1-2; CDR3 protein: CAWSTGTLDGYTF; CDR3 DNA: TGTGCCTGGAGTACCGGGACATTGGATGGCTACACCTTC
V gene: TRBV6-5; D gene: NA; clone size: NA; J gene: TRBJ2-1; CDR3 protein: CASSYGAGPPYNEQFF; CDR3 DNA: TGTGCCAGCAGTTACGGGGCGGGTCCGCCTTACAATGAGCAGTTCTTC
V gene: TRBV30; D gene: NA; clone size: few; J gene: TRBJ1-1; CDR3 protein: CAWEKNTEAFF; CDR3 DNA: TGTGCCTGGGAAAAGAACACTGAAGCTTTCTTT
V gene: TRBV5-5; D gene: TRBD1; clone size: NA; J gene: TRBJ1-1; CDR3 protein: CASSSQGARVTEAFF; CDR3 DNA: TGTGCCAGCAGCTCACAGGGGGCGAGGGTCACTGAAGCTTTCTTT
V gene: TRBV6-2/TRBV6-3; D gene: TRBD1; clone size: many; J gene: TRBJ1-1; CDR3 protein: CASLSDRAIAEAFF; CDR3 DNA: TGTGCCAGCCTATCGGACAGGGCTATAGCTGAAGCTTTCTTT
V gene: TRBV7-9; D gene: NA; clone size: NA; J gene: TRBJ2-1; CDR3 protein: CASSRQVYEQFF; CDR3 DNA: TGTGCCAGCAGCCGACAGGTTTATGAGCAGTTCTTC
V gene: TRBV6-2/TRBV6-3; D gene: TRBD1; clone size: few; J gene: TRBJ2-1; CDR3 protein: CATSGGQGAVYEQFF; CDR3 DNA: TGTGCCACGTCCGGCGGACAGGGGGCCGTGTATGAGCAGTTCTTC
V gene: TRBV4-2; D gene: NA; clone size: few; J gene: TRBJ1-2; CDR3 protein: CASSQDSAENYGYTF; CDR3 DNA: TGTGCCAGCAGCCAAGATTCGGCGGAAAACTATGGCTACACCTTC
V gene: TRBV19; D gene: TRBD2; clone size: few; J gene: TRBJ2-1; CDR3 protein: CASRTSGGADRYNEQFF; CDR3 DNA: TGTGCCAGTCGGACTAGCGGGGGGGCCGATCGTTACAATGAGCAGTTCTTC
V gene: TRBV30; D gene: NA; clone size: many; J gene: TRBJ1-2; CDR3 protein: CAWNTEGYGYTF; CDR3 DNA: TGTGCCTGGAACACAGAGGGTTATGGCTACACCTTC
V gene: TRBV4-2; D gene: NA; clone size: few; J gene: TRBJ1-6; CDR3 protein: CASSAQQFAPLHF; CDR3 DNA: TGTGCCAGCAGCGCCCAGCAGTTCGCACCCCTCCACTTT
V gene: TRBV12-3/TRBV12-4; D gene: NA; clone size: many; J gene: TRBJ2-7; CDR3 protein: CASSLGDPPYEQYF; CDR3 DNA: TGTGCCAGCAGCCTGGGGGATCCCCCCTACGAGCAGTACTTC
V gene: TRBV7-2; D gene: NA; clone size: few; J gene: TRBJ1-2; CDR3 protein: CASSLVTGANYGYTF; CDR3 DNA: TGTGCCAGCAGCTTAGTAACGGGGGCTAACTATGGCTACACCTTC
V gene: TRBV21-1; D gene: NA; clone size: NA; J gene: TRBJ1-2; CDR3 protein: CASSNTFLGNSNYGYTF; CDR3 DNA: TGTGCCAGCAGCAACACCTTCTTGGGGAACTCTAACTATGGCTACACCTTC
V gene: TRBV7-2; D gene: TRBD2; clone size: NA; J gene: TRBJ2-1; CDR3 protein: CASSSRLAGGNEQFF; CDR3 DNA: TGTGCCAGCAGCTCGAGACTAGCGGGGGGAAATGAGCAGTTCTTC
V gene: TRBV7-9; D gene: TRBD1; clone size: many; J gene: TRBJ1-1; CDR3 protein: CASSQDRGGTEAFF; CDR3 DNA: TGTGCCAGCAGCCAAGACAGGGGAGGCACTGAAGCTTTCTTT
V gene: TRBV5-1; D gene: TRBD2; clone size: few; J gene: TRBJ2-7; CDR3 protein: CASSWSSGGYAYEQYF; CDR3 DNA: TGCGCCAGCAGCTGGAGCAGCGGGGGATATGCCTACGAGCAGTACTTC
V gene: TRBV7-9; D gene: TRBD1; clone size: few; J gene: TRBJ1-4; CDR3 protein: CASSPQGGTNEKLFF; CDR3 DNA: TGTGCCAGCAGTCCGCAGGGGGGCACTAATGAAAAACTGTTTTTT
V gene: TRBV5-1; D gene: TRBD2; clone size: few; J gene: TRBJ2-5; CDR3 protein: CASSLATSVVETQYF; CDR3 DNA: TGCGCCAGCAGCTTGGCTACTAGCGTGGTGGAGACCCAGTACTTC
V gene: TRBV4-2; D gene: TRBD2; clone size: few; J gene: TRBJ2-3; CDR3 protein: CASSQESGIADTQYF; CDR3 DNA: TGTGCCAGCAGCCAAGAAAGCGGGATTGCAGATACGCAGTATTTT
V gene: TRBV6-2/TRBV6-3; D gene: TRBD1; clone size: few; J gene: TRBJ1-5; CDR3 protein: CASSYDRGQIWQPQHF; CDR3 DNA: TGTGCCAGCAGTTATGACAGGGGGCAGATATGGCAGCCCCAGCATTTT
V gene: TRBV4-2; D gene: TRBD2; clone size: NA; J gene: TRBJ2-1; CDR3 protein: CASSQESAGGAHNEQFF; CDR3 DNA: TGTGCCAGCAGCCAAGAGTCTGCGGGAGGGGCACACAATGAGCAGTTCTTC
V gene: TRBV4-3; D gene: TRBD1; clone size: few; J gene: TRBJ1-6; CDR3 protein: CASSQIGGRGNSPLHF; CDR3 DNA: TGCGCCAGCAGCCAGATAGGGGGCAGGGGTAATTCACCCCTCCACTTT
V gene: TRBV12-3/TRBV12-4; D gene: TRBD1; clone size: NA; J gene: TRBJ1-2; CDR3 protein: CASSFDREYGYTF; CDR3 DNA: TGTGCCAGCAGTTTCGACAGGGAGTATGGCTACACCTTC
V gene: TRBV6-2/TRBV6-3; D gene: NA; clone size: few; J gene: TRBJ2-5; CDR3 protein: CASSSSSEGETQYF; CDR3 DNA: TGTGCCAGCAGTTCGTCTAGCGAGGGAGAGACCCAGTACTTC
V gene: TRBV5-4; D gene: NA; clone size: NA; J gene: TRBJ2-7; CDR3 protein: CASSLAGKRVACEQYF; CDR3 DNA: TGTGCCAGCAGCTTGGCAGGAAAAAGGGTCGCCTGCGAGCAGTACTTC
V gene: TRBV7-8; D gene: TRBD2; clone size: NA; J gene: TRBJ2-1; CDR3 protein: CASSLSGLAGITYNEQFF; CDR3 DNA: TGTGCCAGCAGCTTATCGGGTCTAGCGGGGATCACCTACAATGAGCAGTTCTTC
V gene: TRBV11-3; D gene: NA; clone size: few; J gene: TRBJ1-2; CDR3 protein: CASSLGAGSNYGYTF; CDR3 DNA: TGTGCCAGCAGCTTAGGGGCGGGGAGCAACTATGGCTACACCTTC
V gene: TRBV30; D gene: NA; clone size: NA; J gene: TRBJ1-6; CDR3 protein: CAWRTWTENSPLHF; CDR3 DNA: TGTGCCTGGAGGACTTGGACAGAGAATTCACCCCTCCACTTT
V gene: TRBV11-3; D gene: TRBD2; clone size: NA; J gene: TRBJ2-3; CDR3 protein: CASSLPGSGVTDTQYF; CDR3 DNA: TGTGCCAGCAGCTTACCGGGGAGCGGGGTCACAGATACGCAGTATTTT
V gene: TRBV4-1; D gene: NA; clone size: few; J gene: TRBJ2-3; CDR3 protein: CASSPATGAPDTQYF; CDR3 DNA: TGCGCCAGCAGCCCCGCAACAGGAGCCCCAGATACGCAGTATTTT
V gene: TRBV19; D gene: TRBD1; clone size: few; J gene: TRBJ1-5; CDR3 protein: CASSIGTGGFTHQPQHF; CDR3 DNA: TGTGCCAGTAGTATCGGTACAGGGGGATTCACACATCAGCCCCAGCATTTT
V gene: TRBV20-1; D gene: TRBD2; clone size: few; J gene: TRBJ2-2; CDR3 protein: CSARSSGRADTGELFF; CDR3 DNA: TGCAGTGCTAGATCTAGCGGGAGGGCGGACACCGGGGAGCTGTTTTTT
V gene: TRBV6-1; D gene: NA; clone size: NA; J gene: TRBJ2-1; CDR3 protein: CASTPEGSYNEQFF; CDR3 DNA: TGTGCCAGCACACCGGAGGGGTCCTACAATGAGCAGTTCTTC
V gene: TRBV24-1; D gene: NA; clone size: NA; J gene: TRBJ2-7; CDR3 protein: CATSRANSYEQYF; CDR3 DNA: TGTGCCACCAGTCGAGCCAACTCCTACGAGCAGTACTTC
V gene: TRBV28; D gene: NA; clone size: few; J gene: TRBJ2-6; CDR3 protein: CASTPSRRPSGANVLTF; CDR3 DNA: TGTGCCAGCACCCCCTCTCGGAGGCCCTCTGGGGCCAACGTCCTGACTTTC
V gene: TRBV4-2; D gene: NA; clone size: NA; J gene: TRBJ1-5; CDR3 protein: CASSHGTTGKRMPQHF; CDR3 DNA: TGTGCCAGCAGCCATGGCACCACAGGGAAACGTATGCCCCAGCATTTT
V gene: TRBV7-2; D gene: TRBD2; clone size: NA; J gene: TRBJ2-5; CDR3 protein: CASSRLQRGGRETQYF; CDR3 DNA: TGTGCCAGCAGCCGTTTACAGCGGGGGGGCCGAGAGACCCAGTACTTC
V gene: TRBV2; D gene: NA; clone size: NA; J gene: TRBJ1-3; CDR3 protein: CASSVRGDTIYF; CDR3 DNA: TGTGCCAGCAGTGTTCGTGGGGACACCATATATTTT
V gene: TRBV29-1; D gene: NA; clone size: few; J gene: TRBJ2-5; CDR3 protein: CSVRGAETQYF; CDR3 DNA: TGCAGCGTGAGGGGCGCGGAGACCCAGTACTTC
V gene: TRBV30; D gene: TRBD1; clone size: few; J gene: TRBJ2-1; CDR3 protein: CAWRDGQGGNEQFF; CDR3 DNA: TGTGCCTGGAGGGACGGACAGGGAGGCAATGAGCAGTTCTTC
V gene: TRBV4-3; D gene: NA; clone size: NA; J gene: TRBJ2-6; CDR3 protein: CASSKEGFAGANVLTF; CDR3 DNA: TGCGCCAGCAGCAAAGAAGGATTCGCCGGGGCCAACGTCCTGACTTTC
V gene: TRBV7-9; D gene: TRBD1; clone size: NA; J gene: TRBJ2-7; CDR3 protein: CASSLGTGRYEQYF; CDR3 DNA: TGTGCCAGCAGCTTAGGGACAGGTCGTTACGAGCAGTACTTC